This T cell receptor beta chain was profiled in a study of Ad26.COV2.S vaccination and SARS-CoV-2 variants. At the level of the study: Dosing was one shot or two shots 56 days apart.

Measured with immunoSEQ multiplex PCR; TCRdb has only the in-frame clones, and not every one. The sample records about 480,000 clones, roughly 85% being singletons. Treatment described: about 20 received Ad26.COV2.S at low or high dose, single or two shots; about 5 received placebo; per-sample allocation not given. The samples date from day 63 after the first vaccine or placebo injection. An adult donor aged 18-55 years was enrolled in Boston. The shot given was an Ad26 vector that makes Wuhan-strain SARS-CoV-2 spike. Germline loops: CDR1 LNHDA, CDR2 SQIVND (reference sequence). The CDR3 is made up of 15 amino acids. J gave up 0 bases and V 6 bases, and 5 bases lay outside the gene matches. This clone occurred a few times. Its antigen is still unknown. Study-wide results and caveats: Greater spike-specific TCR breadth was seen in vaccine recipients than in placebo recipients.

This TCR was recovered from a person aged 18-60 years who received the Ad26.COV2.S COVID-19 vaccine or a placebo. Sample: peripheral blood, taken in a trial of Ad26.COV2.S vaccine versus placebo. The rearrangement links TRBV19 to TRBJ1-3; TRBD1 matches at 7 bases. This CDR3 reads CASRTTGTSGNTIYF. CDR3 DNA sequence: TGTGCCAGTAGGACGACAGGGACCTCTGGAAACACCATATATTTT. Complete variable domain (other parts from reference TRBV19 and TRBJ1-3): DGGITQSPKYLFRKEGQNVTLSCEQNLNHDAMYWYRQDPGQGLRLIYYSQIVNDFQKGDIAEGYSVSREKKESFPLTVTSAQKNPTAFYLCASRTTGTSGNTIYFGEGSWLTVV.